The following is a TCR beta chain sequence with its context. The sample belongs to a study of control samples from healthy donors and cancer patients. Assay: immunoSEQ multiplex PCR; the TCRdb copy retains only in-frame clones and omits some. The sample contains 70,000 to 75,000 clones, 94% of which appear only once. Germline CDR1 reads LNHDA; CDR2 reads SQIVND (reference sequence). The ends were cut back, 7 bases at V and 1 base at J, with 20 bases in the middle. The CDR3 sequence is 18 residues long. The rearrangement links TRBV19 to TRBJ2-6, with a weak D call TRBD1 (6 bases). The TCR was taken from a woman in her 30s in good health. What was sequenced was blood. The DNA for the CDR3 is TGTGCCAGTACGCCCCTTCGGCAGGGGAAGTCTGGGGCCAACGTCCTGACTTTC. Protein: CASTPLRQGKSGANVLTF.